Below, 22 T cell receptor beta chains from the same sample are listed, as sequenced in a study of molecular identifiers for immune sequencing clone quantification. TCRdb fed the PCR reads into MiXCR, producing one record per CDR3 protein. The top ten hold roughly 0.9% of the sample, which has about 640,000 distinct CDR3 sequences, about 20% seen once. The sequenced material came from naive CD8+ T cells from blood, with Jurkat cell RNA spiked in. The subset here: FACS-sorted CD8+CD4-CCR7+CD45RA+ naive T cells. The receptor source for this set is a human donor in good health. Some libraries in this study had Jurkat cell RNA spiked in.

In its sample, this clonotype was seen many times. V and J are TRBV10-3 and TRBJ2-7, with D perhaps TRBD2 (6 bases). V lost 0 bases to trimming and J lost 2 bases, with 11 bases between them. The CDR3 runs 15 residues. Per the germline V gene, CDR1 is ENHRY and CDR2 is SYGVKD. CDR3 nucleotide sequence: TGTGCCATCAGTGAGTCTGCGGGATTGCCCTACGAGCAGTACTTC. Encoded protein: CAISESAGLPYEQYF.

At least ten counts were recorded for this clonotype. The CDR3 is CASSLGYNRANQPQHF. The CDR3 DNA is TGTGCCAGCAGCTTGGGATATAATAGGGCCAATCAGCCCCAGCATTTT. The chain links TRBV5-8 to TRBJ1-5; D remains unclear. This CDR3 has 16 residues. Germline lookup yields CDR1 SGHTS and CDR2 YDEGEE. Trimming took 0 bases from V and 3 from J, leaving 13 bases between them.

This rearrangement joins TRBV9 to TRBJ2-3; 11 bases line up with TRBD2. The CDR3 loop spans 16 amino acids. CDR1 SGDLS and CDR2 YYNGEE come from the germline V gene. V shed 4 bases, J shed 1 base, and the junction held 5 bases outside the gene matches. CDR3 in amino acids: CASSSGTSGCTDTQYF. CDR3 nucleotide sequence: TGTGCCAGCAGCTCTGGGACTAGCGGTTGCACAGATACGCAGTATTTT. The whole variable domain, remainder taken from reference TRBV9 and TRBJ2-3, is DSGVTQTPKHLITATGQRVTLRCSPRSGDLSVYWYQQSLDQGLQFLIQYYNGEERAKGNILERFSAQQFPDLHSELNLSSLELGDSALYFCASSSGTSGCTDTQYFGPGTRLTVL.

About this clonotype itself: Since no conserved phenylalanine or tryptophan closes the CDR3, a read error is the likely cause. This sequence joins TRBV7-9 and TRBJ2-7; D is undetermined. V gave up 3 bases and J gave up 1 base, with 10 bases separating them. There are 14 residues in the CDR3. CDR1 is SEHNR, CDR2 FQNEAQ, per germline (reference sequence). This CDR3 reads CASSFIMGSYEQYS. DNA of the CDR3: TGTGCCAGCAGCTTTATCATGGGGTCCTACGAGCAGTACTCC.

In regard to this clonotype: A much larger clone is a single base away; this may be a read error. The rearrangement links TRBV4-3 to TRBJ1-1; 8 bases map to TRBD1. Germline lookup yields CDR1 LGHNA and CDR2 YSLEER. CDR3 length: 18 residues. The trim removed 0 bases at V and 0 bases at J, leaving 9 bases unmatched. This chain's CDR3 is CASSQDQGAGGVNTEAFF. The CDR3 coding sequence is TGCGCCAGCAGCCAAGATCAGGGGGCAGGCGGAGTGAACACTGAAGCTTTCTTT.

This chain joins TRBV4-3 and TRBJ2-2; the D gene is possibly TRBD1 (6 bases). The germline V gene encodes CDR1 LGHNA and CDR2 YSLEER. The CDR3 runs to 18 residues. Trimming removed 0 bases at V and 3 bases at J, with 17 bases between. CDR3 sequence: CASSQDTRTGWDTGELFF. Written as DNA, the CDR3 is TGCGCCAGCAGCCAAGATACAAGAACAGGGTGGGACACCGGGGAGCTGTTTTTT.

Turning to this clonotype: This may stem from a read error, because a much larger clone lies one nucleotide away. The rearrangement links TRBV12-3 or TRBV12-4 to TRBJ1-1; D may be TRBD1 (6 bases). Trimming took off 6 bases at V and 10 bases at J, with 21 bases between the two ends. There are 14 residues in the CDR3. The CDR3 is CASSPGGPSAGAFF. CDR3 nucleotide sequence: TGTGCCAGCAGCCCCGGGGGGCCCAGCGCTGGAGCTTTCTTT.

This clonotype was seen a few times. V usage is TRBV7-9 and J usage is TRBJ2-1; TRBD2 aligns across 13 bases. Germline V gene sequence: CDR1 SEHNR, CDR2 FQNEAQ (reference sequence). After removal of 5 bases from V and 8 bases from J, the junction contained 6 bases not matched to a gene. The CDR3 is 15 residues long. In DNA form, the CDR3 reads TGTGCCAGCAGCCCCGGGACTAGCGGGGTTGATGAGCAGTTCTTC. It yields the protein CASSPGTSGVDEQFF.

Comments on this clonotype: A much larger clone lies a single base off, so this may be a read error. The chain combines TRBV6-2 or TRBV6-3 with TRBJ2-7; no clear D gene. Per germline, CDR1 MNHEY and CDR2 SVGEGT. The CDR3 has 13 residues. CDR3 in amino acids: CASSYSWAYGQYF. The CDR3 DNA follows: TGTGCCAGCAGTTACTCGTGGGCCTACGGGCAGTACTTC.

This clonotype was counted many times. The chain joins TRBV6-5 to TRBJ2-7; 11 bases align to TRBD2. V was pared by 5 bases and J by 3 bases, with 3 bases of the junction left unmatched. The CDR3 spans 14 residues. The germline V gene has CDR1 MNHEY and CDR2 SVGAGI. This CDR3 is CASSVGLAVYEQYF. The CDR3, as DNA: TGTGCCAGCAGTGTGGGACTAGCGGTCTACGAGCAGTACTTC.

This clonotype has at least ten counts. The DNA is left out, because the CDR3 cannot be placed on it with certainty; the CDR3 is given as TCRdb lists it. V and J are TRBV5-4 and TRBJ2-5; the DNA was not used to check the table's D call, TRBD1. The CDR3 length equals 16 residues, ends included. Looked up from germline, CDR1 is SGHNT and CDR2 is YYREEE (reference sequence). The CDR3 sequence: CASSLGLSGPQETQYF.

This chain connects TRBV20-1 to TRBJ2-7, with 8 bases fitting TRBD2. Germline V gives CDR1 DFQATT, CDR2 SNEGSKA (reference sequence). V trimming: 2 bases; J trimming: 3 bases; junction bases outside the gene matches: 6. The CDR3 has 14 amino acids. CDR3 region: CSARTGGLIYEQYF. For the CDR3, the DNA is TGCAGTGCTAGAACGGGGGGGCTTATCTACGAGCAGTACTTC.

At least ten counts were recorded for this clonotype. This chain joins TRBV5-6 and TRBJ2-6; D may be TRBD1 (6 bases). Between the trimmed V and J ends, which lost 4 bases and 0 bases, there was a span of 8 bases. The CDR3 spans 15 residues. CDR1 and CDR2 (germline): SGHDT, YYEEEE. The CDR3 protein is CASSMDSSGANVLTF. CDR3 coding DNA: TGTGCCAGCAGCATGGACAGCTCTGGGGCCAACGTCCTGACTTTC. The entire variable domain, with the rest obtained from reference TRBV5-6 and TRBJ2-6, is as follows: DAGVTQSPTHLIKTRGQQVTLRCSPKSGHDTVSWYQQALGQGPQFIFQYYEEEERQRGNFPDRFSGHQFPNYSSELNVNALLLGDSALYLCASSMDSSGANVLTFGAGSRLTVL.

This clonotype was observed many times. The V gene is TRBV11-2, the J gene TRBJ2-3; TRBD1 or TRBD2 may be the D gene (5 bases each). The length of the CDR3 is 17 residues. Germline CDR1 is SGHAT and CDR2 is FQNNGV. V was cut by 4 bases and J by 2 bases, with 19 bases left in between. The CDR3 DNA follows: TGTGCCAGCAGCTCTATCCGGGACCACCTATTCACAGATACGCAGTATTTT. This sequence encodes CASSSIRDHLFTDTQYF. The full variable domain, rest sourced from reference TRBV11-2 and TRBJ2-3, is EAGVAQSPRYKIIEKRQSVAFWCNPISGHATLYWYQQILGQGPKLLIQFQNNGVVDDSQLPKDRFSAERLKGVDSTLKIQPAKLEDSAVYLCASSSIRDHLFTDTQYFGPGTRLTVL.

This clonotype came up a few times. This sequence may be a read error, since a much larger clone differs from it by one base. This chain links TRBV7-3 with TRBJ1-5; no clear D gene. The CDR3 is made up of 15 amino acids. Germline-derived CDR1 and CDR2 are SGHTA and FQGTGA. The CDR3 is CASSLSGSSSQPQHF. The CDR3 DNA reads as TGTGCCAGCAGCTTAAGCGGCAGTAGCAGTCAGCCCCAGCATTTT.

The rearrangement links TRBV30 to TRBJ1-6; possible D gene TRBD1, 5 bases. Germline V gene data show CDR1 as GTSNPN and CDR2 as SVGIG (reference sequence). The CDR3 totals 15 residues. The V end was cut by 2 bases, the J end by 8 bases, with 16 bases between. CDR3: CAWSTVGETDSPLHF. The CDR3 coding sequence is TGTGCCTGGAGTACTGTGGGGGAGACGGATTCACCCCTCCACTTT.

This clonotype appeared a few times. The CDR3 bases are TGTGCCAGTAGTATCGATTCCGGGAGCAGCGCAGATACGCAGTATTTT. As protein: CASSIDSGSSADTQYF. V is TRBV19 and J is TRBJ2-3; D is possibly TRBD2 (6 bases). CDR1 and CDR2 (germline): LNHDA, SQIVND (reference sequence). The V end was cut by 3 bases, the J end by 4 bases, with 17 bases between. The CDR3 contains 16 residues.

This clonotype has a count of ten or more. This chain links TRBV28 with TRBJ2-5, with a weak D call TRBD2 (5 bases). Germline V gene sequence: CDR1 MDHEN, CDR2 SYDVKM. The length of the CDR3 is 16 residues. The ends were cut back, 7 bases at V and 2 bases at J, with 20 bases in the middle. CDR3 in DNA: TGTGCCAGCACCTTAACGCCTCAGGAGGCACAAGAGACCCAGTACTTC. It codes for CASTLTPQEAQETQYF.

In its sample, this clonotype was seen many times. The chain is built from TRBV20-1 and TRBJ2-2; D gene unclear. This CDR3 is 13 amino acids long. The germline CDR1 and CDR2 sequences are DFQATT and SNEGSKA (reference sequence). Trimming removed 3 bases at V and 3 bases at J, with 8 bases between. CDR3 coding DNA: TGCAGTGCTAGTAACCCGGACACCGGGGAGCTGTTTTTT. This translates into CSASNPDTGELFF.

This clonotype was seen repeatedly, ten times or more. The chain has TRBV27 and TRBJ1-4, with 7 nucleotides matching TRBD1. The V and J ends lost 5 bases and 2 bases, in that order; junction bases with no gene match: 14. The CDR3 is 18 amino acids. Per the germline V gene, CDR1 is MNHEY and CDR2 is SMNVEV (reference sequence). CDR3 residues: CASSPNSPRGGTNEKLFF. The CDR3 region has the DNA TGTGCCAGCAGTCCGAATTCCCCCAGGGGGGGGACTAATGAAAAACTGTTTTTT.

This clonotype appeared a few times. V gene TRBV13 combines with J gene TRBJ1-1; D is ambiguous. The CDR3 contains 15 residues. Germline CDR1 PRHDT, CDR2 FYEKMQ (reference sequence). Between the trimmed V and J ends, which lost 3 bases and 1 base, there was a span of 12 bases. CDR3 loop: CASSFSGFGNTEAFF. In DNA form, the CDR3 reads TGTGCCAGCAGCTTTTCGGGATTCGGGAACACTGAAGCTTTCTTT.

CDR3 sequence reads: CASSPATSGGTYEQYF. CDR3 nucleotides: TGTGCCAGCAGTCCAGCGACTAGCGGGGGAACCTACGAGCAGTACTTC. The chain recombines TRBV12-3 or TRBV12-4 with TRBJ2-7, with 12 bases that match TRBD2. The CDR3 runs to 16 residues. With V trimmed by 5 bases and J by 2 bases, 7 bases remained unmatched.